This T cell receptor (beta chain) derives from a study of cytomegalovirus exposure and HLA in healthy donors. This CDR3 region has 15 residues. V lost 6 bases and J 9 bases, leaving 21 bases between the germline ends. CDR1 SGHTA and CDR2 FQGNSA come from the germline V gene. Notes on this clone: Its specificity is not known.

The study, taken as a whole, reports: Equally common other TCR beta chains were less clonally expanded than HLA-associated ones, a later analysis found.

This PCR relied on a set of 60 Vbeta primers and 13 Jbeta primers. Authors' data handling: In a later analysis, 70 million to 80 million unique TCR beta chains included roughly 11 million shared by two or more donors. Libraries were prepared by immunoSEQ multiplex PCR; TCRdb keeps only in-frame clonotypes and omits some of them. That table supplies the V and J calls and clone size; D and trimming were determined from the DNA. The sample contains approximately 110,000 clones, around three quarters of which appear only once. The sequenced material came from PBMCs. The sequence was obtained from a female donor in good health and CMV-seropositive. The V and J genes are TRBV7-2 and TRBJ2-1; tentative D call: TRBD2 (7 bases). The CDR3: CASSSAGARDGEQFF. The CDR3 DNA reads TGTGCCAGCAGTTCCGCGGGGGCCAGGGATGGTGAGCAGTTCTTC.